The entry below describes one T cell receptor (beta chain). As yet, its antigen is unknown. Researchers ran the PCR with 60 Vbeta and 13 Jbeta primers. The assay was immunoSEQ multiplex PCR, and TCRdb's table has in-frame clones only and misses some. The sample holds some 190,000 clones, over 75% seen once. This specimen belongs to a study of cytomegalovirus exposure and HLA in healthy donors. General study results and limits: HLA restriction was apparent for most CMV-associated TCR beta chains in a later analysis. The study designated over 150 TCR beta chains cytomegalovirus-associated. Previously analyzed data showed that most TCR beta V segments were productive at a frequency of about 90% or about 30%.

This CDR3 is 16 amino acids long. The germline CDR1 and CDR2 sequences are LNHNV and YYDKDF (reference sequence). V gave up 2 bases and J gave up 6 bases; unmatched junction bases: 7. The TCR originated in a woman aged 25 to 39 in good health and CMV-seronegative. The sample comprised PBMCs. V is TRBV15 and J is TRBJ2-2, with 9 positions matching TRBD2. In DNA form, the CDR3 reads TGTGCCACCAGCAGATTTAGCGGGGGCCGATCCGGGGAGCTGTTTTTT. It encodes CATSRFSGGRSGELFF. Together with reference TRBV15 and TRBJ2-2, the CDR3 gives the full variable domain: DAMVIQNPRYQVTQFGKPVTLSCSQTLNHNVMYWYQQKSSQAPKLLFHYYDKDFNNEADTPDNFQSRRPNTSFCFLDIRSPGLGDTAMYLCATSRFSGGRSGELFFGEGSRLTVL.